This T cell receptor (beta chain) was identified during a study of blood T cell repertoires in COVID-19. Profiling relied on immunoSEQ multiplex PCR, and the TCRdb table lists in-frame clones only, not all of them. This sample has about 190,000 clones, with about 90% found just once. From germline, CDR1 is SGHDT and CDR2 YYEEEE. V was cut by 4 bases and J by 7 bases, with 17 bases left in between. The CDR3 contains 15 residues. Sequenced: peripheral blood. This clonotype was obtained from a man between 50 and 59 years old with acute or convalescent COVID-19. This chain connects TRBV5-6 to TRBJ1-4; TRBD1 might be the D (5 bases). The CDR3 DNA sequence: TGTGCCAGCAGCCTGGGGCAGGGTAATGGTGAAAAACTGTTTTTT. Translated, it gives CASSLGQGNGEKLFF. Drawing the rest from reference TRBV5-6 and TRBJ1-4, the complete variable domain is DAGVTQSPTHLIKTRGQQVTLRCSPKSGHDTVSWYQQALGQGPQFIFQYYEEEERQRGNFPDRFSGHQFPNYSSELNVNALLLGDSALYLCASSLGQGNGEKLFFGSGTQLSVL.